The 20 T cell receptor beta chains below all came from one sample that was sequenced in a study of cytomegalovirus exposure and HLA in healthy donors. The PCR used 60 Vbeta and 13 Jbeta primers. The protocol was immunoSEQ multiplex PCR, while the TCRdb copy is restricted to in-frame clones and leaves out a portion. The sample yields around 190,000 clones, around 77% seen once. The material sequenced was PBMCs. The receptors shown here come from a young woman in good health and CMV-seronegative.

The chain joins TRBV19 to TRBJ2-1; TRBD2 might be the D (6 bases). V lost 4 bases, J lost 0 bases, and 7 bases lay in between. The CDR3 is made up of 14 amino acids. From germline, CDR1 is LNHDA and CDR2 SQIVND (reference sequence). The CDR3 coding sequence is TGTGCCAGTAGTAAGGAGGGCTCCTACAATGAGCAGTTCTTC. Translating gives CASSKEGSYNEQFF.

The chain joins TRBV5-1 to TRBJ2-1; 9 bases align to TRBD2. The V gene end was trimmed by 1 base and the J gene end by 3 bases; junction bases not matched to a gene: 2. CDR3 length: 15 residues. Germline CDR1 reads SGHRS; CDR2 reads YFSETQ. The chain's CDR3 is CASSLRAGGYNEQFF. CDR3 coding DNA: TGCGCCAGCAGCTTGCGAGCGGGGGGCTACAATGAGCAGTTCTTC.

This sequence joins TRBV10-3 and TRBJ2-7; D might be TRBD1 (6 bases). The CDR3 extends over 12 amino acids. V was trimmed by 4 bases and J by 9 bases, leaving 13 bases between them. Looked up from germline, CDR1 is ENHRY and CDR2 is SYGVKD. Written as DNA, the CDR3 is TGTGCCATCAGTGCAGGGGAACTGGGGCAGTACTTC. Encoded protein: CAISAGELGQYF.

This clone was observed a handful of times. The CDR3 coding sequence is TGTGCCAGCAGCTTGCGGACAGTCTACGAGCAGTACTTC. It is translated as CASSLRTVYEQYF. The V gene is TRBV5-8, the J gene TRBJ2-7, with D possibly matching TRBD1 (6 bases). CDR3 length: 13 amino acids. Germline loops: CDR1 SGHTS, CDR2 YDEGEE. V was clipped by 1 base and J by 3 bases, with 8 bases between them.

The chain is built from TRBV19 and TRBJ2-1; maybe TRBD2 (6 bases). This CDR3 contains 18 residues. V lost 6 bases and J 0 bases, leaving 21 bases between the germline ends. Germline CDR1 reads LNHDA; CDR2 reads SQIVND (reference sequence). The CDR3 region has the DNA TGTGCCAGTAGCCGACACACTTGGACTAACCCCTCCTACAATGAGCAGTTCTTC. This codes for CASSRHTWTNPSYNEQFF.

The chain employs TRBV28 and TRBJ1-3; D is undetermined. The CDR3 runs to 11 residues. Trimming took 6 bases from V and 6 from J, leaving 6 bases between them. Per the germline V gene, CDR1 is MDHEN and CDR2 is SYDVKM. CDR3 bases: TGTGCCAGCAGACTTAAAAACACCATATATTTT. Residues: CASRLKNTIYF.

This chain links TRBV4-1 with TRBJ2-7, with 12 bases aligning to TRBD2. The CDR3 length is 16 residues. Germline CDR1 is MGHRA and CDR2 is YSYEKL. V shed 0 bases and J 4 bases; nucleotides not matched to a gene: 4. The CDR3 bases are TGCGCCAGCAGCCAAGAGTGGACTAGCGGGACGTACGAGCAGTACTTC. Protein sequence: CASSQEWTSGTYEQYF.

The chain links TRBV7-2 to TRBJ2-7, with D possibly matching TRBD1 (5 bases). Germline values: CDR1 SGHTA, CDR2 FQGNSA. The V and J ends lost 4 bases and 0 bases respectively, with 10 bases between them. The CDR3 is made up of 14 amino acids. CDR3 loop: CASSSLQGSYEQYF. The CDR3 nucleotides are TGTGCCAGCAGCTCACTGCAGGGCTCCTACGAGCAGTACTTC. The full variable domain, with the rest looked up from reference TRBV7-2 and TRBJ2-7, is GAGVSQSPSNKVTEKGKDVELRCDPISGHTALYWYRQSLGQGLEFLIYFQGNSAPDKSGLPSDRFSAERTGGSVSTLTIQRTQQEDSAVYLCASSSLQGSYEQYFGPGTRLTVT.

The chain employs TRBV9 and TRBJ1-2; D may be TRBD1 (6 bases). The CDR3 totals 13 residues. Germline assignment: CDR1 SGDLS and CDR2 YYNGEE. V lost 4 bases and J 4 bases, leaving 11 bases between the germline ends. CDR3 DNA: TGTGCCAGCAGCCCCGACAGGAGCTATGGCTACACCTTC. Amino acid sequence: CASSPDRSYGYTF.

The genes are TRBV25-1 and TRBJ1-6; D unresolved. Trimming stripped 3 bases from V and 8 bases from J, with 17 bases between. Germline assignment: CDR1 MGHDK and CDR2 SYGVNS. This CDR3 region has 16 residues. In DNA, the CDR3 is TGTGCCAGCAGTGAGCCGAGGGCCCTAAGGCATTCACCCCTCCACTTT. Translation gives CASSEPRALRHSPLHF.

V and J are TRBV9 and TRBJ2-1; 8 nucleotides match TRBD2. Trimming removed 0 bases from V and 3 bases from J; junction bases left unmatched: 2. Germline CDR1 and CDR2: SGDLS and YYNGEE. This CDR3 has 15 residues. DNA of the CDR3: TGTGCCAGCAGCGTAGCTAGCGGGCTCTACAATGAGCAGTTCTTC. Translated, it gives CASSVASGLYNEQFF.

The chain combines TRBV5-1 with TRBJ1-5, with 8 bases identical to TRBD1. V was pared by 4 bases and J by 2 bases, with 8 bases of the junction left unmatched. CDR1 and CDR2 (germline): SGHRS, YFSETQ. The CDR3 length is 16 residues. The chain's CDR3 is CASSPDRAGGNQPQHF. As DNA, the CDR3 is TGCGCCAGCAGCCCGGACAGGGCGGGAGGCAATCAGCCCCAGCATTTT.

This chain uses TRBV5-4 with TRBJ1-2; 9 bases fit TRBD1. V dropped 5 bases and J dropped 7; count of bases not matched to a gene: 12. Germline CDR1 reads SGHNT; CDR2 reads YYREEE (reference sequence). The CDR3 sequence is 15 residues long. CDR3 protein: CASRDRDRVSAGYTF. The CDR3 coding sequence is TGTGCCAGCAGGGACCGGGACAGGGTTTCTGCTGGCTACACCTTC.

A single count supports this clone. This chain connects TRBV4-1 to TRBJ1-2, with 7 bases lining up with TRBD1. This CDR3 is built from 14 residues. The germline CDR1 and CDR2 sequences are MGHRA and YSYEKL. J was trimmed by 6 bases and V by 4 bases; bases with no gene match: 8. The DNA of the CDR3 is TGCGCCAGCAGCCGAGCCGAGGGGGCTGATGGCTACACCTTC. It is translated as CASSRAEGADGYTF.

This clone occurred a few times. The V gene is TRBV4-2, the J gene TRBJ2-3; D gene ambiguous. Trimming took off 4 bases at V and 2 bases at J, with 13 bases between the two ends. The CDR3 length is 15 residues. Per germline, CDR1 LGHNA and CDR2 YNFKEQ. CDR3 in DNA: TGTGCCAGCAGCCGTACCCTTACAAACACAGATACGCAGTATTTT. This sequence encodes CASSRTLTNTDTQYF.

CDR3 coding DNA: TGTGCCAGTAATCAGGGGCTCGCTGGAAACACCATATATTTT. Translation gives CASNQGLAGNTIYF. V is TRBV19 and J is TRBJ1-3, with TRBD1 as a possible D gene (6 bases). Trimming pared 7 bases from V and 2 bases from J, leaving 12 bases between. CDR3 length equals 14 residues. Germline loops: CDR1 LNHDA, CDR2 SQIVND (reference sequence). The variable domain in full, completed from reference TRBV19 and TRBJ1-3, reads DGGITQSPKYLFRKEGQNVTLSCEQNLNHDAMYWYRQDPGQGLRLIYYSQIVNDFQKGDIAEGYSVSREKKESFPLTVTSAQKNPTAFYLCASNQGLAGNTIYFGEGSWLTVV.

The genes are TRBV7-2 and TRBJ2-2, with 8 bases fitting TRBD2. CDR1 SGHTA and CDR2 FQGNSA come from the germline V gene. With V trimmed by 5 bases and J by 1 base, 9 bases remained unmatched. This CDR3 region has 17 residues. CDR3 nucleotide sequence: TGTGCCAGCAGCCCCCGGGAGGGGCGGCTGAACACCGGGGAGCTGTTTTTT. Amino acid sequence: CASSPREGRLNTGELFF.

CDR3 region: CASSGQGNDEQFF. As DNA, the CDR3 is TGTGCCAGCAGTGGACAGGGTAACGATGAGCAGTTCTTC. V usage is TRBV2 and J usage is TRBJ2-1; the match to TRBD1 covers 7 bases. Germline CDR1 and CDR2: SNHLY and FYNNEI. V was clipped by 4 bases and J by 8 bases; unmatched bases: 5. This CDR3 region has 13 residues. The full variable domain, in which reference TRBV2 and TRBJ2-1 provide the parts outside the CDR3, is EPEVTQTPSHQVTQMGQEVILRCVPISNHLYFYWYRQILGQKVEFLVSFYNNEISEKSEIFDDQFSVERPDGSNFTLKIRSTKLEDSAMYFCASSGQGNDEQFFGPGTRLTVL.

This sequence joins TRBV28 and TRBJ2-7; 8 bases agree with TRBD2. The ends lost 5 bases at V and 6 bases at J; junction bases unmatched: 9. Germline V gives CDR1 MDHEN, CDR2 SYDVKM. This CDR3 contains 14 residues. The CDR3 here is CASSLGRLAREQYF. The CDR3, as DNA: TGTGCCAGCAGTCTAGGGAGACTAGCGCGCGAGCAGTACTTC. Looking up the rest from reference TRBV28 and TRBJ2-7 gives the full variable domain: DVKVTQSSRYLVKRTGEKVFLECVQDMDHENMFWYRQDPGLGLRLIYFSYDVKMKEKGDIPEGYSVSREKKERFSLILESASTNQTSMYLCASSLGRLAREQYFGPGTRLTVT.

The chain combines TRBV7-9 with TRBJ2-1, with D unresolved. Between the trimmed V and J ends, which lost 5 bases and 11 bases, there was a span of 19 bases. Germline V CDR1 and CDR2: SEHNR, FQNEAQ (reference sequence). The CDR3 runs 14 residues. The CDR3 nucleotides are TGTGCCAGCAGCCTCAGAGATGGGCCAGCCCAGCAGTTCTTC. Translating gives CASSLRDGPAQQFF.